A single sample gave rise to the 25 T cell receptor beta chains below, sequenced in a study of blood T cells in healthy people across ages. A second PCR of 7 to 11 cycles used a sample-barcoded 5' primer and a J-beta primer mix. Each CDR3 protein gets one entry after TCRdb re-called the 5' RACE reads with MiXCR. The table lists fewer than 900,000 distinct CDR3 sequences, roughly 45% of them singletons, with 20% to 25% in the top ten. Sequencing was carried out using blood. Receptors were obtained from a woman aged 55 to 70 in good health.

This clonotype was counted ten times or more. The chain links TRBV20-1 to TRBJ2-5, with 8 nucleotides matching TRBD2. The V gene's germline CDR1 is DFQATT and CDR2 SNEGSKA (reference sequence). The CDR3 runs 15 residues. V lost 0 bases to trimming and J lost 1 base; unmatched junction nucleotides: 4. The CDR3 DNA reads as TGCAGTGCTAGAGACGGGGGGGCCTCCCAAGAGACCCAGTACTTC. This translates into CSARDGGASQETQYF.

The rearrangement uses TRBV5-1 and TRBJ2-1; tentative D call: TRBD2 (5 bases). Trimming pared 4 bases from V and 0 bases from J, leaving 14 bases between. Germline V gives CDR1 SGHRS, CDR2 YFSETQ. The CDR3 has 16 residues. The CDR3 here is CASSLYSGLSYNEQFF. The CDR3 nucleotides read TGCGCCAGCAGCCTATACAGCGGTCTCTCCTACAATGAGCAGTTCTTC.

This clonotype was detected only once. A much more abundant neighbour one base away suggests this may be a read error. J is TRBJ1-2 and V is TRBV12-3 or TRBV12-4; D remains unclear. There are 12 residues in the CDR3. The CDR3 nucleotides read TGTGCCGGCAGGCGAGCTGGCTATGGCTACACCTTC. As protein: CAGRRAGYGYTF.

This clonotype was counted between two and nine times. V gene TRBV6-2 or TRBV6-3 combines with J gene TRBJ1-6; D is perhaps TRBD1 (5 bases). Trimming cost V 6 bases and J 6 bases, with 12 bases left between them. The CDR3 has 14 residues. Germline CDR1 is MNHEY and CDR2 is SVGEGT. The CDR3 reads CASSRDGSNSPLHF. In DNA, the CDR3 is TGTGCCAGCAGCCGGGACGGGAGTAATTCACCCCTCCACTTT.

This sequence joins TRBV20-1 and TRBJ1-4, with D maybe TRBD1 (5 bases). Germline V lookup: CDR1 DFQATT, CDR2 SNEGSKA (reference sequence). The V gene lost 5 bases and the J gene lost 4 bases, with 14 bases spanning the gap. This CDR3 spans 14 amino acids. CDR3 protein: CSARRQPLNEKLFF. The CDR3 DNA is TGCAGTGCTCGACGACAGCCACTTAATGAAAAACTGTTTTTT.

This clonotype has more than one count but fewer than ten. V usage is TRBV9 and J usage is TRBJ2-3; D remains unclear. This CDR3 contains 17 residues. Trimming took 0 bases from V and 1 from J, leaving 15 bases between them. Germline CDR1 SGDLS, CDR2 YYNGEE. CDR3 DNA sequence: TGTGCCAGCAGCGTAGCCCCTGTGGGCGGTGGCACAGATACGCAGTATTTT. As protein: CASSVAPVGGGTDTQYF.

For the CDR3, the DNA is TGTGCCAGCAGCTCCGGGGGTCGAAACAATGAGCAGTTCTTC. Protein: CASSSGGRNNEQFF. V and J are TRBV7-9 and TRBJ2-1; a possible D gene is TRBD2 (6 bases). The CDR3 is 14 amino acids. CDR1 is SEHNR, CDR2 FQNEAQ, per germline (reference sequence). V gave up 4 bases and J gave up 5 bases, with 12 bases separating them.

The chain is built from TRBV14 and TRBJ1-2; no definite D call. Germline loops: CDR1 SGHDN, CDR2 FVKESK. V gave up 0 bases and J gave up 5 bases, with 7 bases separating them. The CDR3 sequence is 13 residues long. The DNA for the CDR3 is TGTGCCAGCAGCCAAGAGTTGGGTTATGGCTACACCTTC. It is translated as CASSQELGYGYTF.

This clonotype has just a few counts. The J gene is TRBJ2-1, the V gene TRBV7-8; TRBD2 aligns across 8 bases. Germline CDR1 is SGHVS and CDR2 is FQNEAQ. Trimming took 4 bases from V and 9 from J; bases not matched to a gene: 11. This CDR3 is built from 15 residues. CDR3 nucleotide sequence: TGTGCCAGCAGCTCAACTAGTGGCGGGAGGTCTGAGCAGTTCTTC. Its translation is CASSSTSGGRSEQFF.

The rearrangement joins TRBV20-1 to TRBJ2-5, with TRBD2 as a possible D gene (6 bases). The DNA matches TRBJ2-7 better at its end, which makes the J call doubtful. Germline CDR1 DFQATT, CDR2 SNEGSKA (reference sequence). The CDR3 length is 15 residues. The CDR3 coding sequence is TGCAGTGCTGAGGTGAGAGTTAGCGGTGCCTACGAGCAGTACTTC. Translating gives CSAEVRVSGAYEQYF.

This chain uses TRBV7-8 with TRBJ2-5, with 9 bases that match TRBD1. This CDR3 spans 15 amino acids. The germline CDR1 and CDR2 sequences are SGHVS and FQNEAQ. V dropped 5 bases and J dropped 5; count of bases not matched to a gene: 9. The DNA of the CDR3 is TGTGCCAGCAGCGCCGACAGGGGGGATATTGAGACCCAGTACTTC. As protein: CASSADRGDIETQYF.

Turning to this clonotype: A read error may explain this, as a much larger clone is one base away. The chain is built from TRBV20-1 and TRBJ2-3; perhaps TRBD2 as D (6 bases). Germline V lookup: CDR1 DFQATT, CDR2 SNEGSKA (reference sequence). The CDR3 loop spans 17 amino acids. V was cut by 5 bases and J by 2 bases, with 23 bases left in between. CDR3 protein: CSAGAGLTSRATDTQYF. The CDR3 DNA follows: TGCAGTGCTGGGGCTGGACTCACTAGCCGTGCCACAGATACGCAGTATTTT.

This chain uses TRBV20-1 with TRBJ2-4; TRBD2 matches at 8 bases. Germline V gives CDR1 DFQATT, CDR2 SNEGSKA (reference sequence). CDR3 length equals 14 residues. Losses at the gene ends were 2 bases for V and 13 bases for J; bases not matched to a gene: 13. The CDR3 DNA sequence: TGCAGTGCTAGATCGATAGCGGGAAAGGGGGAGCAGTACTTC. Protein sequence: CSARSIAGKGEQYF.

V is TRBV12-3 or TRBV12-4 and J is TRBJ2-1; 8 bases match TRBD2. The last part of the DNA fits TRBJ2-7 better; the J call may be wrong. This CDR3 comprises 15 residues. CDR3 sequence reads: CATHLGSGSYNEQYF. DNA of the CDR3: TGTGCCACCCACTTGGGAAGCGGGAGCTACAATGAGCAGTACTTC.

The sample holds a few counts of this clonotype. The chain uses TRBV20-1 and TRBJ1-2; a weak D match, TRBD1 (6 bases). Germline V gene lookup returns CDR1 DFQATT and CDR2 SNEGSKA (reference sequence). Trimming stripped 2 bases from V and 1 base from J, with 17 bases between. This CDR3 spans 16 amino acids. As DNA, the CDR3 is TGCAGTGCTAGAACCCAAGACAGGACTCGTAACTATGGCTACACCTTC. Encoded protein: CSARTQDRTRNYGYTF.

This sequence joins TRBV20-1 and TRBJ2-1; D gene unclear. Germline V CDR1 and CDR2: DFQATT, SNEGSKA (reference sequence). The ends were cut back, 6 bases at V and 4 bases at J, with 16 bases in the middle. CDR3 length equals 14 residues. The chain's CDR3 is CSAVGPKAYNEQFF. As DNA, the CDR3 is TGCAGTGCGGTTGGTCCTAAGGCTTACAATGAGCAGTTCTTC.

V is TRBV11-3 and J is TRBJ2-2; a possible D gene is TRBD2 (5 bases). This CDR3 comprises 14 residues. The V gene's germline CDR1 is SGHNT and CDR2 YENEEA. The V end was cut by 6 bases, the J end by 4 bases, with 12 bases between. CDR3 region: CASRARGTTGELFF. CDR3 bases: TGTGCCAGCAGGGCCCGGGGAACCACCGGGGAGCTGTTTTTT.

The chain combines TRBV5-1 with TRBJ2-1, with D possibly matching TRBD1 (5 bases). The DNA end is more similar to TRBJ2-7, so the J call may be wrong. CDR1 and CDR2 from the germline V gene are SGHRS and YFSETQ. The CDR3 has 15 residues. This CDR3 is CASSDWGDSYNEQYF. The DNA for the CDR3 is TGCGCCAGCAGCGACTGGGGCGACTCCTACAATGAGCAGTACTTC.

The chain links TRBV6-2 or TRBV6-3 to TRBJ2-1; 10 nucleotides line up with TRBD2. Germline V gene lookup returns CDR1 MNHEY and CDR2 SVGEGT. The J segment lost 8 bases and the V segment lost 4 bases, leaving 23 bases of the junction unmatched. The CDR3 is 20 amino acids. The CDR3 DNA is TGTGCCAGCAGTTCCGCATATCTAGCGGGAGCTGGCGTAACCCCCCATGAGCAGTTCTTC. This encodes CASSSAYLAGAGVTPHEQFF.

In this sample, this clonotype turned up a few times. The rearrangement uses TRBV6-5 and TRBJ2-5, with D possibly TRBD1 on 6 matching bases. Germline CDR1 is MNHEY and CDR2 is SVGAGI. With 6 bases removed from V and 3 bases from J, the gap between germline ends came to 14 bases. CDR3 length: 14 amino acids. The CDR3 reads CASRSRDTKETQYF. The CDR3, as DNA: TGTGCCAGCAGAAGCCGGGACACCAAAGAGACCCAGTACTTC.

This clonotype was counted once. The J gene is TRBJ2-3, the V gene TRBV19, with TRBD1 matching 7 bases. The V segment lost 7 bases and the J segment 1 base; nucleotides outside the gene matches: 5. CDR3 size: 14 residues. In germline, CDR1 is LNHDA, CDR2 SQIVND (reference sequence). The CDR3 coding sequence is TGTGCCAGTACCGAGGGGGCTGGCACAGATACGCAGTATTTT. Protein product: CASTEGAGTDTQYF.

The chain combines TRBV11-2 with TRBJ2-2; D unresolved. Trimming took 8 bases from V and 7 from J, leaving 17 bases between them. This CDR3 is built from 14 residues. CDR1 SGHAT and CDR2 FQNNGV come from the germline V gene. The CDR3 loop is CASLDYYPGGELFF. The CDR3 region has the DNA TGTGCCAGCTTAGATTACTATCCTGGCGGGGAGCTGTTTTTT.

This clonotype was observed a few times. V and J are TRBV6-6 and TRBJ2-3, with D tentatively TRBD1 or TRBD2 (6 bases each). This CDR3 spans 15 amino acids. Germline CDR1 reads MNHNY; CDR2 reads SVGAGI (reference sequence). Trimming cost V 2 bases and J 3 bases, with 12 bases left between them. This chain's CDR3 is CASSYRGAATDTQYF. The DNA for the CDR3 is TGTGCCAGCAGTTACAGGGGGGCTGCTACAGATACGCAGTATTTT.

J is TRBJ2-1 and V is TRBV5-1, with TRBD2 matching 10 bases. The germline CDR1 and CDR2 sequences are SGHRS and YFSETQ. The V gene end was trimmed by 1 base and the J gene end by 8 bases; junction bases not matched to a gene: 18. The CDR3 runs 19 residues. DNA of the CDR3: TGCGCCAGCAGCTTGTATCCACCGGGGACTAGCGTCTCCCCCGATGAGCAGTTCTTC. This translates into CASSLYPPGTSVSPDEQFF.

The chain links TRBV29-1 to TRBJ2-7, with unresolved D. CDR1 is SQVTM, CDR2 ANQGSEA, per germline. The CDR3 length is 14 residues. Trimming pared 6 bases from V and 1 base from J, leaving 16 bases between. The CDR3 loop is CSVETPTSSYEQYF. CDR3 DNA: TGCAGCGTGGAAACCCCCACTTCGTCCTACGAGCAGTACTTC.